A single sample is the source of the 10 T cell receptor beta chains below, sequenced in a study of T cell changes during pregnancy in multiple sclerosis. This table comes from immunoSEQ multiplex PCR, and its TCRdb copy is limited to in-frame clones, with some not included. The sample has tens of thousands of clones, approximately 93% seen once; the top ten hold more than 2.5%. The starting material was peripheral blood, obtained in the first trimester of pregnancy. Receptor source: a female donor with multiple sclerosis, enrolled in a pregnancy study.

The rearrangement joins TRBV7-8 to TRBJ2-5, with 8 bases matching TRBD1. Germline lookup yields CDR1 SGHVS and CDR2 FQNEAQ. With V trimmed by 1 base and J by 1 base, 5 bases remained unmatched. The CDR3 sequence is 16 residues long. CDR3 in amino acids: CASSLVGRGRQETQYF. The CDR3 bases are TGTGCCAGCAGCTTAGTAGGCAGGGGGCGCCAAGAGACCCAGTACTTC.

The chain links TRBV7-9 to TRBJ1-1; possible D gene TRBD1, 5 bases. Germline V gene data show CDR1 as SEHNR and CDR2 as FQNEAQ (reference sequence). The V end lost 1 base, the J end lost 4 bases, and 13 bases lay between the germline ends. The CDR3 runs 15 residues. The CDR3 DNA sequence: TGTGCCAGCAGCTTAGTTTGGGGGGAGGGCACTGAAGCTTTCTTT. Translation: CASSLVWGEGTEAFF.

CDR3: CASSVTQEGSYNEQFF. The CDR3 coding sequence is TGTGCCAGCAGCGTCACACAGGAAGGGTCCTACAATGAGCAGTTCTTC. The J gene is TRBJ2-1, the V gene TRBV9, with D tentatively TRBD1 (5 bases). The CDR3 is 16 residues long. V lost 2 bases, J lost 1 base, and 13 bases lay in between. Per germline, CDR1 SGDLS and CDR2 YYNGEE.

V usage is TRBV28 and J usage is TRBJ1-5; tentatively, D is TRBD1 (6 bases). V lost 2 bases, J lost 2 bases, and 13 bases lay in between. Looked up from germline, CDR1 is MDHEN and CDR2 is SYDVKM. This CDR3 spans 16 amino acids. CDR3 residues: CASSLKGGVRNQPQHF. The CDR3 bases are TGTGCCAGCAGTTTAAAGGGGGGGGTACGCAATCAGCCCCAGCATTTT.

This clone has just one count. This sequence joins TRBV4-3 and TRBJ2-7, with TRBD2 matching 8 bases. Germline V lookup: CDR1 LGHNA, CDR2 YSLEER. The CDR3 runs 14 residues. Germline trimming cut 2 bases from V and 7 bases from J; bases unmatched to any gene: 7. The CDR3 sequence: CASSQSGGVQEQYF. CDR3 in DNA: TGCGCCAGCAGCCAATCCGGGGGGGTGCAGGAGCAGTACTTC.

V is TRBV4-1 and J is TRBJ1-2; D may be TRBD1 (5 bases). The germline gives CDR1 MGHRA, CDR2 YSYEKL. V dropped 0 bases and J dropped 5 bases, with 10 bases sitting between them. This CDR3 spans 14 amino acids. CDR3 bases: TGCGCCAGCAGCCAAGATGGGACTGAATATGGCTACACCTTC. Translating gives CASSQDGTEYGYTF.

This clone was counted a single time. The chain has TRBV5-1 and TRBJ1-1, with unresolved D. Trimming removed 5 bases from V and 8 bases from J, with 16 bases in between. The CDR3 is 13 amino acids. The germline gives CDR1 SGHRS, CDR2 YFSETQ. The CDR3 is CASRWEAEAEAFF. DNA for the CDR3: TGCGCCAGCAGGTGGGAGGCCGAGGCCGAAGCTTTCTTT.

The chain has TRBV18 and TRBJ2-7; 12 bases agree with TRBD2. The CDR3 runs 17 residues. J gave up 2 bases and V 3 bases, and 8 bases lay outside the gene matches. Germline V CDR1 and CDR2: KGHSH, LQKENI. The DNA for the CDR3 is TGTGCCAGCTCACCGACTAGCGGGGGCCTAGTAACCTACGAGCAGTACTTC. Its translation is CASSPTSGGLVTYEQYF.

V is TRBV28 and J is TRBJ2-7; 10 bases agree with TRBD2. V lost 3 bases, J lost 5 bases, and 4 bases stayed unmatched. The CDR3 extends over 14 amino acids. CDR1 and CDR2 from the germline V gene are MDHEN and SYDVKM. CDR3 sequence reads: CASSFQREGHEQYF. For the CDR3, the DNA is TGTGCCAGCAGTTTCCAGCGGGAGGGCCACGAGCAGTACTTC.

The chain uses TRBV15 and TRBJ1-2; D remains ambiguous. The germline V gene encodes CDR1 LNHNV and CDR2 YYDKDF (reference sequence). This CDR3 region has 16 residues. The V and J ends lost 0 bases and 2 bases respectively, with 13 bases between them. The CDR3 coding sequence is TGTGCCACCAGCAGAGATCAGTCGGCCGGGAACTATGGCTACACCTTC. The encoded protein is CATSRDQSAGNYGYTF.